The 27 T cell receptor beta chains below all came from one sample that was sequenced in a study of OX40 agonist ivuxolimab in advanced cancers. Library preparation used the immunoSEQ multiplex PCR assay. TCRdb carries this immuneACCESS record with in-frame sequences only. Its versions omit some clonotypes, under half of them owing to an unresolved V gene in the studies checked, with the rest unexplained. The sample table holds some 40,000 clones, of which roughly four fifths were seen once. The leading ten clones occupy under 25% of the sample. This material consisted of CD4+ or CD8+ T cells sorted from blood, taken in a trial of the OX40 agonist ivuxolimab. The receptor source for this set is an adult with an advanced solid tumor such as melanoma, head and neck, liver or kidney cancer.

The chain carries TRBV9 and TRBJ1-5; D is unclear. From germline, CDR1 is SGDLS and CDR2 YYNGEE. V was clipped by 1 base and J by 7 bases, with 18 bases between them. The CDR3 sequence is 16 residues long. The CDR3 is CASSVRPDQSDQPQHF. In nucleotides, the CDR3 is TGTGCCAGCAGCGTACGTCCGGACCAGAGCGACCAGCCCCAGCATTTT.

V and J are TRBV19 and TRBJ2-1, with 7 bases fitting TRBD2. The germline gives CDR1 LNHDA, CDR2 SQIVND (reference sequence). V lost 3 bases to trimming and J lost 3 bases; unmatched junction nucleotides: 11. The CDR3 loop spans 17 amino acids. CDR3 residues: CASSITVRDYYYNEQFF. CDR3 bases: TGTGCCAGTAGTATCACCGTCCGGGACTACTACTACAATGAGCAGTTCTTC.

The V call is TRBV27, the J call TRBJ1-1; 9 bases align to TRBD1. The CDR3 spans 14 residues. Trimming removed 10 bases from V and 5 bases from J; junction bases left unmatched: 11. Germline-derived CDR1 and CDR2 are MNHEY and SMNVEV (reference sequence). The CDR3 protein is CATSPDRGRTEAFF. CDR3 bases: TGTGCCACCTCACCGGACAGGGGAAGGACTGAAGCTTTCTTT.

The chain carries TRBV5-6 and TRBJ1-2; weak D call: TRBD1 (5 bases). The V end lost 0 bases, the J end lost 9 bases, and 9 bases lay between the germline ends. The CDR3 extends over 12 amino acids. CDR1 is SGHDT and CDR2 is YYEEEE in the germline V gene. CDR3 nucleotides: TGTGCCAGCAGCTTGGGAGGGGCTAGCTACACCTTC. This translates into CASSLGGASYTF.

The CDR3 bases are TGTGCCAGCAGCTTGGTGAACGGGAATGAAAAACTGTTTTTT. It encodes CASSLVNGNEKLFF. This chain connects TRBV5-5 to TRBJ1-4, with D unresolved. The germline gives CDR1 SGHKS, CDR2 YYEKEE (reference sequence). CDR3 length equals 14 residues. Deletions cut 0 bases from V and 5 bases from J, with 8 bases between.

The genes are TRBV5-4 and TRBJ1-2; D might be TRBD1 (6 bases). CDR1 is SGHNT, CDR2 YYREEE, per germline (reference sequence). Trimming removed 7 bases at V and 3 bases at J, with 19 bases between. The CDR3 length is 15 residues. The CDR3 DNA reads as TGTGCCAGCCTGCTTTGGACAGACGGGTACTATGGCTACACCTTC. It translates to CASLLWTDGYYGYTF.

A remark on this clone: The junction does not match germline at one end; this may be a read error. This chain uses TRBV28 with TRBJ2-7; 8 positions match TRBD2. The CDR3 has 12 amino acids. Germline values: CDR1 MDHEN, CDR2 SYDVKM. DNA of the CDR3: TGTGCCAGCGGCCGGGGGGGGGCCCTAACAAACTTC. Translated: CASGRGGALTNF.

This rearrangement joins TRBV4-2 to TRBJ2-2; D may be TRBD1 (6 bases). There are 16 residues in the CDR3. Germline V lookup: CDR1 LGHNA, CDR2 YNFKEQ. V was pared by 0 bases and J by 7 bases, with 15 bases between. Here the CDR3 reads CASSQDPGGADGELFF. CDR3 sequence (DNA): TGTGCCAGCAGCCAAGATCCTGGGGGCGCGGACGGGGAGCTGTTTTTT.

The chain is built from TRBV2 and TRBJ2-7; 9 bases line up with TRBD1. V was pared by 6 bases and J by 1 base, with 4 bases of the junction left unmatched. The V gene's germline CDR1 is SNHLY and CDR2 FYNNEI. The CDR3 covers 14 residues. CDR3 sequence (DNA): TGTGCCAGCAGCGCCGGGACAGGGTCCTACGAGCAGTACTTC. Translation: CASSAGTGSYEQYF.

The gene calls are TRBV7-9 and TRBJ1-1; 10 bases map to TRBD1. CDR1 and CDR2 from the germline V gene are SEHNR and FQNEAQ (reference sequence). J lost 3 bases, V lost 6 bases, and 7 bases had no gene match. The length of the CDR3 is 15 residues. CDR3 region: CASSAGTGAHTEAFF. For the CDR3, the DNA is TGTGCCAGCAGTGCCGGGACAGGGGCCCACACTGAAGCTTTCTTT.

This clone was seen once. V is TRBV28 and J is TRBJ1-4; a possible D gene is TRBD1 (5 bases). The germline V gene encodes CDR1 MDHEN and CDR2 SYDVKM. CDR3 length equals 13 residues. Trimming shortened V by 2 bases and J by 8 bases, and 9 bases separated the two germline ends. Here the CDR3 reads CASSLGGSEKLFF. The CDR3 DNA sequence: TGTGCCAGCAGTTTAGGGGGAAGCGAAAAACTGTTTTTT.

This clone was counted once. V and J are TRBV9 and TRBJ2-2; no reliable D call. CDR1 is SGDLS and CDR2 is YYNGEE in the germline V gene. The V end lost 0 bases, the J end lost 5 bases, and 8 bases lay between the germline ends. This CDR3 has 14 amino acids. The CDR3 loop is CASSVDPVTGELFF. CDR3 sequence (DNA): TGTGCCAGCAGCGTAGACCCAGTTACCGGGGAGCTGTTTTTT.

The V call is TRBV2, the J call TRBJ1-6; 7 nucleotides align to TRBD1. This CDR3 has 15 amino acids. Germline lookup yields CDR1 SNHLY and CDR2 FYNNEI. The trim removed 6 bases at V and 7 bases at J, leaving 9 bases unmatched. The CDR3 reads CASRPQGMGNSPLHF. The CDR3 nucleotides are TGTGCCAGCAGACCACAGGGGATGGGGAATTCACCCCTCCACTTT.

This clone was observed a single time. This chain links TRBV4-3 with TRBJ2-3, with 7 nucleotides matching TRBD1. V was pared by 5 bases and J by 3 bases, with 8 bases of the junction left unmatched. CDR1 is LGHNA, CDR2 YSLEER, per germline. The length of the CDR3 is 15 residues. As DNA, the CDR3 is TGCGCCAGCAGCTGGTTCGGACAGGAAACAGATACGCAGTATTTT. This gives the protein CASSWFGQETDTQYF.

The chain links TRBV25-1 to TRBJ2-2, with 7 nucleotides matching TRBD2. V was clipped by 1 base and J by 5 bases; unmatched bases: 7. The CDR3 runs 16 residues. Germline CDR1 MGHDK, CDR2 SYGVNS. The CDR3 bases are TGTGCCAGCAGTGAATGGGGGGGAGAAGGGACCGGGGAGCTGTTTTTT. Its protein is CASSEWGGEGTGELFF.

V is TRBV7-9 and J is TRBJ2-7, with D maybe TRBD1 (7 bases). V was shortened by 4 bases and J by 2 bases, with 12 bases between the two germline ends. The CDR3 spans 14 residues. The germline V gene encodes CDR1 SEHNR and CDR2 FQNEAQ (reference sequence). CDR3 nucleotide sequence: TGTGCCAGCAGCTGGAGGGGACAGCCCTACGAGCAGTACTTC. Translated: CASSWRGQPYEQYF.

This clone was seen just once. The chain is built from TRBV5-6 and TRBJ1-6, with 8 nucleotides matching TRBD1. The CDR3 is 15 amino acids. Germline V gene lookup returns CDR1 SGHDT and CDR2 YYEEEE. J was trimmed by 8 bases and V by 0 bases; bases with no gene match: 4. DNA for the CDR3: TGTGCCAGCAGCTTGGCGGCAGGGGGCTATTCACCCCTCCACTTT. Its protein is CASSLAAGGYSPLHF.

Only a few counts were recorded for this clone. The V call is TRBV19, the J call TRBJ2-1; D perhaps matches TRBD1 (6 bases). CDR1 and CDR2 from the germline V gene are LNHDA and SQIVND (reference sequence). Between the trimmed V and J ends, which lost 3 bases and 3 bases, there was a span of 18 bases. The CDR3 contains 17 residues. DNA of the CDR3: TGTGCCAGTAGTATCACCCTAGGGGACACGTACTACAATGAGCAGTTCTTC. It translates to CASSITLGDTYYNEQFF.

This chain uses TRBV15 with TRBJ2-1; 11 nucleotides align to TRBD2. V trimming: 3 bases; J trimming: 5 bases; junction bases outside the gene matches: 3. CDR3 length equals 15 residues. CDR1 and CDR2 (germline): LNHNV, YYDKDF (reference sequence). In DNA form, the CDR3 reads TGTGCCACCAGCAGGGGGACTAGCGGAAACAATGAGCAGTTCTTC. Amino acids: CATSRGTSGNNEQFF.

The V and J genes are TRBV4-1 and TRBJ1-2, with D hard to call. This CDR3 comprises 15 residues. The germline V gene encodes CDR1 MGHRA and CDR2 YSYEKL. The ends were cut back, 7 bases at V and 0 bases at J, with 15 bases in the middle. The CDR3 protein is CASTDRAPTNYGYTF. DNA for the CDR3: TGCGCCAGCACCGATCGGGCCCCTACTAACTATGGCTACACCTTC.

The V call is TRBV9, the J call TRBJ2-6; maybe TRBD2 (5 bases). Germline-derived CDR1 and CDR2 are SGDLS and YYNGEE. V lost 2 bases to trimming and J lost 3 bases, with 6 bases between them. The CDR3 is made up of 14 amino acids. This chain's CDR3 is CASSVAGGANVLTF. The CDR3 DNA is TGTGCCAGCAGCGTGGCGGGTGGGGCCAACGTCCTGACTTTC.

The CDR3 sequence is CASRYRGGYGYTF. The CDR3 nucleotides are TGTGCCAGCAGATACAGGGGAGGGTATGGCTACACCTTC. The J gene is TRBJ1-2, the V gene TRBV28; TRBD1 agrees at 7 bases. This CDR3 region has 13 residues. Germline V lookup: CDR1 MDHEN, CDR2 SYDVKM. The J segment lost 5 bases and the V segment lost 6 bases, leaving 6 bases of the junction unmatched.

CDR3 sequence: CASSFRSDRGDEQYF. DNA of the CDR3: TGTGCCAGCAGTTTTAGGTCCGACAGGGGCGACGAGCAGTACTTC. The chain carries TRBV28 and TRBJ2-7, with 8 bases that match TRBD1. CDR1 and CDR2 from the germline V gene are MDHEN and SYDVKM. V lost 3 bases, J lost 5 bases, and 9 bases stayed unmatched. The CDR3 extends over 15 amino acids.

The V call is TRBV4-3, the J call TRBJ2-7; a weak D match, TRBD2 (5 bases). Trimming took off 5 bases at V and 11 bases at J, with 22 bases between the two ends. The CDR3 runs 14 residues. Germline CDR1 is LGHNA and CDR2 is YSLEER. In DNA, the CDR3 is TGCGCCAGCAGCTCCCCCGAAGAGGGCGCAAAGGAGTACTTC. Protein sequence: CASSSPEEGAKEYF.

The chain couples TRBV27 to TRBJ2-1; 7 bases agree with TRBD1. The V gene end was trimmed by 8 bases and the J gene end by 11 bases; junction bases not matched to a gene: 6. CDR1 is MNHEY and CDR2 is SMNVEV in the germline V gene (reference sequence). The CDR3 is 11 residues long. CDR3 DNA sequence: TGTGCCAGCGCCCTAGGGGGCCAGCAGTTCTTC. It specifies CASALGGQQFF.

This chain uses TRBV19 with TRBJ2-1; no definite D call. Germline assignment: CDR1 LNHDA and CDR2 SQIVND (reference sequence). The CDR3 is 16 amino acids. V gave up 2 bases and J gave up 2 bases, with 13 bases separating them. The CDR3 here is CASSIRRQAPYNEQFF. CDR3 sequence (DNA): TGTGCCAGTAGTATACGTCGTCAAGCGCCCTACAATGAGCAGTTCTTC.

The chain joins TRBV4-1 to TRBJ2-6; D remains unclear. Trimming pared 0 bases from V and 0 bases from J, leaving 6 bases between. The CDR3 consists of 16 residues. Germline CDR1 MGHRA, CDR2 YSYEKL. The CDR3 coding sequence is TGCGCCAGCAGCCAAGAACGTAACTCTGGGGCCAACGTCCTGACTTTC. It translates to CASSQERNSGANVLTF.